The clone carrying this T cell receptor beta chain was seen repeatedly, ten times or more. As yet, its antigen is unknown. According to the study, TCR beta libraries were built with iRepertoire HTBI primers and CDR3-region Arm-PCR. MiXCR, run by TCRdb on the multiplex PCR reads, gives a single entry per CDR3 protein. The sample has 500,000 or so distinct CDR3 sequences; roughly 15% are singletons. This entry comes from a study of regulatory T cells in long-lasting Graves disease. V was cut by 2 bases and J by 8 bases, with 15 bases left in between. The CDR3 is made up of 14 amino acids. In germline, CDR1 is LGHDT, CDR2 YNNKEL (reference sequence). The sample's time point: newly diagnosed GD, antithyroid drugs for less than 3 months. Making the TCR library involved RNA that had been extracted from PBMCs. Study-wide results and caveats: Newly diagnosed Graves' patients exceeded persistent ones in TCR diversity.

These data are also associated with another study on T cells in Graves' hyperthyroidism and ophthalmopathy. That report adds: Model-based prediction identified ophthalmopathy a median roughly six months prior to its onset.

The V call is TRBV3-1, the J call TRBJ1-2, with unresolved D. The specimen comprised peripheral blood mononuclear cells (PBMCs), sampled at new diagnosis, from a patient treated with antithyroid drugs. This TCR was sampled from a woman aged 35-65 years with Graves disease. CDR3 protein: CASSQPPGGEGYTF. DNA for the CDR3: TGTGCCAGCAGCCAACCTCCAGGCGGGGAAGGCTACACCTTC.